Listed here are 5 T cell receptor beta chains from one sample, sequenced in a study of shared clonotypes between healthy human individuals. Sequenced by immunoSEQ multiplex PCR; TCRdb stores in-frame clones only, minus some. The sample has about 1.5 million clones; 98% are singletons. Sequenced input: naive CD4+ T cells sorted from blood. Subset specified: CD45RA+ positively selected. The receptor set was obtained from a man aged 25-45 years in good health.

This chain links TRBV19 with TRBJ2-5; D uncertain. V lost 4 bases, J lost 5 bases, and 11 bases lay in between. Germline loops: CDR1 LNHDA, CDR2 SQIVND (reference sequence). There are 13 residues in the CDR3. The CDR3 nucleotides read TGTGCCAGTAGTAGAGATATTTGGGAGACCCAGTACTTC. Translating it yields CASSRDIWETQYF.

This clone was detected only once. The chain couples TRBV9 to TRBJ1-1, with D tentatively TRBD1 (5 bases). This CDR3 region has 15 residues. Trimming removed 0 bases from V and 3 bases from J, with 12 bases in between. The germline V gene encodes CDR1 SGDLS and CDR2 YYNGEE. The CDR3 protein is CASSVGGVGDTEAFF. The CDR3 DNA is TGTGCCAGCAGCGTAGGAGGGGTTGGGGACACTGAAGCTTTCTTT.

The CDR3 nucleotides read TGTGCCAGCAGCTCCCTACGGACGTCCGGGGAGCTGTTTTTT. Protein sequence: CASSSLRTSGELFF. The genes are TRBV11-2 and TRBJ2-2; D uncertain. This CDR3 has 14 amino acids. V lost 4 bases to trimming and J lost 6 bases, with 12 bases between them. From germline, CDR1 is SGHAT and CDR2 FQNNGV.

V usage is TRBV29-1 and J usage is TRBJ2-2; 9 nucleotides line up with TRBD2. Germline CDR1 SQVTM, CDR2 ANQGSEA. The J segment lost 8 bases and the V segment lost 6 bases, leaving 7 bases of the junction unmatched. The CDR3 extends over 13 amino acids. This CDR3 reads CSVKIAGDGELFF. The CDR3 coding sequence is TGCAGCGTGAAGATAGCGGGAGATGGGGAGCTGTTTTTT.

This chain joins TRBV7-9 and TRBJ1-2; possibly TRBD1 for D (5 bases). Trimming removed 3 bases at V and 4 bases at J, with 12 bases between. CDR3 length: 14 amino acids. Germline V gene data show CDR1 as SEHNR and CDR2 as FQNEAQ (reference sequence). The chain's CDR3 is CASSLSDSFYGYTF. As DNA, the CDR3 is TGTGCCAGCAGCTTGTCCGACAGTTTCTATGGCTACACCTTC.